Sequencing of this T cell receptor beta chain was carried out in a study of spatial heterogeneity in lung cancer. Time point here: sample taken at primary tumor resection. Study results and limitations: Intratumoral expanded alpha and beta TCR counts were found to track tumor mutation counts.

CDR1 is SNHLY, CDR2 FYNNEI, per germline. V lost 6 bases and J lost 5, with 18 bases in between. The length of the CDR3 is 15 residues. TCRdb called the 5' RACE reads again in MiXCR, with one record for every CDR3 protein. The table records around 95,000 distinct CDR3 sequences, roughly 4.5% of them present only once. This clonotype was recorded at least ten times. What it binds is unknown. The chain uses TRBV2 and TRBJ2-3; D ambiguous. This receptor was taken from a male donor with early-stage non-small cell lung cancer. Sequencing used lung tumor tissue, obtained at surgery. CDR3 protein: CASRPYTLRGDTQYF. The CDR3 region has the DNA TGTGCCAGCAGACCATACACTTTAAGAGGAGATACGCAGTATTTT. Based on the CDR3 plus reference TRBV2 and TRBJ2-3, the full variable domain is EPEVTQTPSHQVTQMGQEVILRCVPISNHLYFYWYRQILGQKVEFLVSFYNNEISEKSEIFDDQFSVERPDGSNFTLKIRSTKLEDSAMYFCASRPYTLRGDTQYFGPGTRLTVL.